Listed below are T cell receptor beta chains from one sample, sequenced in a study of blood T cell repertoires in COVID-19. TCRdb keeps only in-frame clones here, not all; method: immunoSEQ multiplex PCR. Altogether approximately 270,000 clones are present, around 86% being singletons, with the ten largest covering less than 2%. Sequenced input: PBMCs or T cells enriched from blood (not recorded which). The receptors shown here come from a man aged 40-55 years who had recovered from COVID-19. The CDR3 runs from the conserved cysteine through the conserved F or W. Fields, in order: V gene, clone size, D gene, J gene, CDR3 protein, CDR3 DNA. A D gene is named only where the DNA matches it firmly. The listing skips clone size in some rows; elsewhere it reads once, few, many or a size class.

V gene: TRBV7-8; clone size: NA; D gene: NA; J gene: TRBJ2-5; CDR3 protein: CASSPDEFTGPGETQYF; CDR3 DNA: TGTGCCAGCAGCCCGGATGAATTTACAGGCCCCGGGGAGACCCAGTACTTC
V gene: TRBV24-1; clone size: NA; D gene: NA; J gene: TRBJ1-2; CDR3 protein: CATSDNTGVHGYTF; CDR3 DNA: TGTGCCACCAGTGATAATACGGGGGTCCATGGCTACACCTTC
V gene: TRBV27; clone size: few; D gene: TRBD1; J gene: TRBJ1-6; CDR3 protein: CASSFVLVTGQNYNSPLHF; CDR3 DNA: TGTGCCAGCAGTTTTGTACTTGTGACGGGACAGAATTATAATTCACCCCTCCACTTT
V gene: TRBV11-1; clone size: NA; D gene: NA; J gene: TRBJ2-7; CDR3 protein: CASTSRDLGYEQYF; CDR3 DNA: TGTGCCAGCACCAGTCGGGACTTAGGCTACGAGCAGTACTTC
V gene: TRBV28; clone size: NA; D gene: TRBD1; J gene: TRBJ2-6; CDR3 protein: CASSAAGGSGANVLTF; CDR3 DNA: TGTGCCAGCAGTGCTGCAGGGGGCTCTGGGGCCAACGTCCTGACTTTC
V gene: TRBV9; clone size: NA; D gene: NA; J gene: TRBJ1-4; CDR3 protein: CASSPGTSTNEKLFF; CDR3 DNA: TGTGCCAGCAGCCCGGGAACTTCAACTAATGAAAAACTGTTTTTT
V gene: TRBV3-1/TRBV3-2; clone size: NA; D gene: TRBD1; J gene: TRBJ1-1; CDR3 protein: CASIKSGGTNTEAFF; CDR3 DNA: TGTGCCAGCATCAAGTCAGGGGGCACGAACACTGAAGCTTTCTTT
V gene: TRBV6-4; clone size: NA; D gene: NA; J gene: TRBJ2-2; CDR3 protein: CASSDWPRLTGELFF; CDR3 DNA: TGTGCCAGCAGTGACTGGCCGAGGCTGACCGGGGAGCTGTTTTTT
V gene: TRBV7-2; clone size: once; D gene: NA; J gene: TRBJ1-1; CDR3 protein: CASSLFQNTEAFF; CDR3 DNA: TGTGCCAGCAGCTTGTTCCAGAACACTGAAGCTTTCTTT
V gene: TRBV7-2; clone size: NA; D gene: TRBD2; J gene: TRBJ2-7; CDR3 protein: CASSLWGGSSYEQYF; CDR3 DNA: TGTGCCAGCAGCTTATGGGGCGGGAGCTCCTACGAGCAGTACTTC
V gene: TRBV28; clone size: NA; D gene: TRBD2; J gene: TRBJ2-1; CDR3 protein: CASEGTSGRWGSYNEQFF; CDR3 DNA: TGTGCCAGCGAAGGGACTAGCGGACGATGGGGCTCCTACAATGAGCAGTTCTTC
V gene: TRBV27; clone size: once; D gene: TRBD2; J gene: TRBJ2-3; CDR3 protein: CASSRRSGGAIDTQYF; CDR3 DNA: TGTGCCAGCAGTCGACGAAGCGGGGGGGCCATAGATACGCAGTATTTT
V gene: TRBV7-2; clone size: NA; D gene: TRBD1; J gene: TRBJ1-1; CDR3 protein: CASSPQGDGAEAFF; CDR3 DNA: TGTGCCAGCAGCCCACAGGGGGATGGCGCTGAAGCTTTCTTT
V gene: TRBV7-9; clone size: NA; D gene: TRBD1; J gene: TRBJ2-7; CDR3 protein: CASSSPGTGLGYF; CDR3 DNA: TGTGCCAGCAGCTCGCCCGGGACAGGGCTGGGGTACTTC
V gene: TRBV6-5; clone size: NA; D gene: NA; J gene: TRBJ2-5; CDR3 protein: CASKTGVTQETQYF; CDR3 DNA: TGTGCCAGCAAGACAGGAGTGACCCAAGAGACCCAGTACTTC
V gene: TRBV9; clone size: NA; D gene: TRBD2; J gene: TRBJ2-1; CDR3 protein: CASSVDPSGGPRGEQFF; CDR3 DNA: TGTGCCAGCAGCGTAGACCCTAGCGGGGGCCCTAGGGGTGAGCAGTTCTTC
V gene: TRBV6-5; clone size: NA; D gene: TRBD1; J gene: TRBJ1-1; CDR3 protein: CASSYRTGLAAFF; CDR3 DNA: TGTGCCAGCAGTTACCGGACAGGGCTCGCAGCTTTCTTT
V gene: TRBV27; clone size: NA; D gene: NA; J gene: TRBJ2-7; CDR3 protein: CASSSSRGREQYF; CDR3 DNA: TGTGCCAGCAGTTCCTCCAGGGGTCGCGAGCAGTACTTC
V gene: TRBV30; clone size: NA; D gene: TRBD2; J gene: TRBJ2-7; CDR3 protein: CAWRPGLAGDEQYF; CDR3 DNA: TGTGCCTGGAGGCCGGGACTAGCGGGAGACGAGCAGTACTTC
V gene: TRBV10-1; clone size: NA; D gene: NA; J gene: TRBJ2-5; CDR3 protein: CAGRGLFWETQYF; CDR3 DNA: TGCGCGGGGCGGGGATTATTTTGGGAGACCCAGTACTTC
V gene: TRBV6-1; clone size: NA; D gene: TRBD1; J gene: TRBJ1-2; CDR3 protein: CASSEGFETGFGGYTF; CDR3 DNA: TGTGCCAGCAGTGAAGGGTTTGAGACAGGGTTTGGTGGCTACACCTTC
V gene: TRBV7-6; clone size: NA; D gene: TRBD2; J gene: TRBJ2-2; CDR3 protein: CASSLGLTGGPGGELFF; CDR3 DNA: TGTGCCAGCAGCTTAGGGCTGACGGGAGGGCCCGGCGGGGAGCTGTTTTTT
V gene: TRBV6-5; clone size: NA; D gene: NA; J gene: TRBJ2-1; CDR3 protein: CASSLGQYNEQFF; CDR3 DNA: TGTGCCAGCAGCCTGGGACAATACAATGAGCAGTTCTTC
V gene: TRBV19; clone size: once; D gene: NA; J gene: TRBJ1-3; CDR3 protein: CASSYRTERSGNTIYF; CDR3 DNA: TGTGCCAGTAGTTACAGGACAGAACGCTCTGGAAACACCATATATTTT
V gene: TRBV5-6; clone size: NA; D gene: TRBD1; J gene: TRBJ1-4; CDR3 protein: CASSLAVEGAGEKLFF; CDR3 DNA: TGTGCCAGCAGCTTGGCAGTGGAGGGGGCAGGAGAAAAACTGTTTTTT
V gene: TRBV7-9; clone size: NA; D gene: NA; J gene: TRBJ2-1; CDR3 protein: CASSLSAGESTEQFF; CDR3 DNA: TGTGCCAGCAGCTTATCGGCAGGGGAAAGTACTGAGCAGTTCTTC
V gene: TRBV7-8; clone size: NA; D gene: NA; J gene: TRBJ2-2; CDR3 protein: CASSLDWGVGELFF; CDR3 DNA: TGTGCCAGCAGCTTAGACTGGGGAGTCGGGGAGCTGTTTTTT
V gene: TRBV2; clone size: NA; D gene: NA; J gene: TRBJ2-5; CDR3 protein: CASSPGVIETQYF; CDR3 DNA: TGTGCCAGCAGTCCCGGGGTAATAGAGACCCAGTACTTC
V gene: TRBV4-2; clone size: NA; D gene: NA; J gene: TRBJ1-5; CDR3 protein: CASSRGGADQPQHF; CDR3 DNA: TGTGCCAGCAGCCGGGGGGGGGCGGATCAGCCCCAGCATTTT
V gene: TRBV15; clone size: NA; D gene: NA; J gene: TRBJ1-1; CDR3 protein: CATSDETGTTYAEAFF; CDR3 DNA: TGTGCCACCAGCGATGAAACAGGGACGACATACGCTGAAGCTTTCTTT
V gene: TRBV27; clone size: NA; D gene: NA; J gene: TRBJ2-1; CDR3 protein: CASSIGTTHEQFF; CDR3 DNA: TGTGCCAGCAGTATCGGGACAACCCATGAGCAGTTCTTC
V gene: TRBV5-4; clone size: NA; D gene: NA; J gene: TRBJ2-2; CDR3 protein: CASSLDRVVGELFF; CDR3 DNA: TGTGCCAGCAGCTTGGACAGGGTTGTCGGGGAGCTGTTTTTT
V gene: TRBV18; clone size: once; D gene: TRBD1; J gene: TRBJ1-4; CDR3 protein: CASSPFSSTGQGSNEKLFF; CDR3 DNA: TGTGCCAGCTCACCCTTCTCCTCGACAGGACAGGGCTCCAATGAAAAACTGTTTTTT
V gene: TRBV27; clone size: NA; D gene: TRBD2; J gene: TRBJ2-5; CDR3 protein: CASREGLAGMETQYF; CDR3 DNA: TGTGCCAGCAGGGAGGGACTAGCGGGGATGGAGACCCAGTACTTC
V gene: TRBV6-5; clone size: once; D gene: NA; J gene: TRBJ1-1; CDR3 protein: CASSYPGRGTEAFF; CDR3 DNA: TGTGCCAGCAGTTACCCGGGGCGGGGCACTGAAGCTTTCTTT
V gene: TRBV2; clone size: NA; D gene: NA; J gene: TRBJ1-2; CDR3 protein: CASSDGGYTF; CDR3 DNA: TGTGCCAGCAGTGACGGTGGCTACACCTTC
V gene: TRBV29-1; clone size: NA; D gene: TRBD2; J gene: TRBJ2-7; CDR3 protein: CSVVILRLAGPYEQYF; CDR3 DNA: TGCAGCGTTGTTATTTTGAGGCTAGCGGGACCGTACGAGCAGTACTTC
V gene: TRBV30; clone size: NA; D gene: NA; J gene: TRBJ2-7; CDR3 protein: CAWSTTGYEQYF; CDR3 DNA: TGTGCCTGGAGTACTACAGGGTACGAGCAGTACTTC
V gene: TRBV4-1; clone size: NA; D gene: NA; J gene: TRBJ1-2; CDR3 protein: CASSQVSGRIDGYTF; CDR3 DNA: TGCGCCAGCAGCCAAGTTTCAGGGAGGATTGACGGCTACACCTTC
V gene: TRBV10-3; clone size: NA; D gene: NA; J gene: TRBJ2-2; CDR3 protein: CAIRPQGGTGELFF; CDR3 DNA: TGTGCCATCAGGCCCCAAGGAGGGACCGGGGAGCTGTTTTTT
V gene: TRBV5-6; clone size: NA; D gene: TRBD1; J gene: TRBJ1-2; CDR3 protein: CASSFRDRGGILGYTF; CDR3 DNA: TGTGCCAGCAGCTTCCGGGACAGAGGGGGGATATTGGGCTACACCTTC
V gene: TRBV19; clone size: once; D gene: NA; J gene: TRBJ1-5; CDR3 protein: CASSIVSGGNQPQHF; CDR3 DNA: TGTGCCAGTAGTATAGTGTCAGGGGGCAATCAGCCCCAGCATTTT
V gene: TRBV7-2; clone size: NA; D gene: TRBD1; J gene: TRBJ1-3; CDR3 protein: CASSEGQGAIGNTIYF; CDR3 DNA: TGTGCCAGCAGCGAGGGACAGGGGGCGATCGGAAACACCATATATTTT
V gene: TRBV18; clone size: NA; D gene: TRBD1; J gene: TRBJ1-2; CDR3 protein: CASSPGQGDGYGYTF; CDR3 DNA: TGTGCCAGCTCACCGGGACAGGGGGATGGCTATGGCTACACCTTC
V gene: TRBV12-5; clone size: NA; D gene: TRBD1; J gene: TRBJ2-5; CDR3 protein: CASGWANRGHETQYF; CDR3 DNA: TGTGCTAGTGGCTGGGCAAACAGGGGACATGAGACCCAGTACTTC
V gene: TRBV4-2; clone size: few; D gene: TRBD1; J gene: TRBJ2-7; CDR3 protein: CASSQGTGFMGEQYF; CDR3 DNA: TGTGCCAGCAGCCAAGGGACAGGTTTCATGGGCGAGCAGTACTTC
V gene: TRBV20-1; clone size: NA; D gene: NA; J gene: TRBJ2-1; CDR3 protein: CSATPYNEQFF; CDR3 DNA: TGCAGTGCCACACCCTACAATGAGCAGTTCTTC
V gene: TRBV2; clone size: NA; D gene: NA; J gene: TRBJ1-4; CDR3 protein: CASSAWGGSNEKLFF; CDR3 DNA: TGTGCCAGCTCCGCCTGGGGGGGGAGTAATGAAAAACTGTTTTTT
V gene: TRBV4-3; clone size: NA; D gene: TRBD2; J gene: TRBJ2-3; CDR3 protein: CASSQDLAGGPDTQYF; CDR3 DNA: TGCGCCAGCAGCCAAGATTTAGCGGGGGGCCCAGATACGCAGTATTTT
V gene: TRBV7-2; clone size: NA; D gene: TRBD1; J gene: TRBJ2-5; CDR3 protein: CASSLRQGTGETQYF; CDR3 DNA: TGTGCCAGCAGCCTCCGACAGGGGACGGGTGAGACCCAGTACTTC
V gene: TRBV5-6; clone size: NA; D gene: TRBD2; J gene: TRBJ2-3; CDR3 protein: CASRAGATDTQYF; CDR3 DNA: TGTGCCAGCAGAGCGGGGGCTACAGATACGCAGTATTTT